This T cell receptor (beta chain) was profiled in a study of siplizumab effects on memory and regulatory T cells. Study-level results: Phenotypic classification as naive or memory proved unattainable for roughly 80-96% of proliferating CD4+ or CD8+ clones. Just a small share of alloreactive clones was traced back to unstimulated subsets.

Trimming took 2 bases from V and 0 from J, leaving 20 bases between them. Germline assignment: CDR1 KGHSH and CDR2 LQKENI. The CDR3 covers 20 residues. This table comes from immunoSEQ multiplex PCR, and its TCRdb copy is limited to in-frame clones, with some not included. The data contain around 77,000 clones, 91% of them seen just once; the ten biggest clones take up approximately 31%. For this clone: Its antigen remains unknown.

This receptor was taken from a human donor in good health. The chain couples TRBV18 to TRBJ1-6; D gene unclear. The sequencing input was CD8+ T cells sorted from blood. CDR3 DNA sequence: TGTGCCAGCTCACCAGGTTTAAGCGATAGTCACGACTCCTATAATTCACCCCTCCACTTT. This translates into CASSPGLSDSHDSYNSPLHF.